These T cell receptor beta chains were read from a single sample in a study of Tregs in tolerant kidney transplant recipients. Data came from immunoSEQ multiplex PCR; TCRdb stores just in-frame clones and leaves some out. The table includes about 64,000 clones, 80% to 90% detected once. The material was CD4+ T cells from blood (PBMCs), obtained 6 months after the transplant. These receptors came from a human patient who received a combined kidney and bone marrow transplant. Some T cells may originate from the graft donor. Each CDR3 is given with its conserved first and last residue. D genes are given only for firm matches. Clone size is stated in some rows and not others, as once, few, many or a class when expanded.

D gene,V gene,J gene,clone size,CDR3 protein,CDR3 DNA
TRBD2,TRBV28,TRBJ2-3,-,CASSRLAGGLWTDTQYF,TGTGCCAGCAGTCGACTAGCGGGGGGGCTATGGACAGATACGCAGTATTTT
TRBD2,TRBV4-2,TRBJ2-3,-,CASSQDTPTSGYTDTQYF,TGTGCCAGCAGCCAAGATACCCCGACTAGCGGATACACAGATACGCAGTATTTT
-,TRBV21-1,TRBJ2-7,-,CASSKGGARSGGCEQYF,TGTGCCAGCAGCAAAGGTGGGGCGCGTAGCGGGGGTTGCGAGCAGTACTTC
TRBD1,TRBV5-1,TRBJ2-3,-,CASSPQGQGTGEIPTDTQYF,TGCGCCAGCAGCCCGCAGGGACAGGGGACAGGGGAGATCCCGACAGATACGCAGTATTTT
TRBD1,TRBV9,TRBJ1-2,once,CASSAAPGQEYGYTF,TGTGCCAGCAGCGCCGCACCGGGACAGGAATATGGCTACACCTTC
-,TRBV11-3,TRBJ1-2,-,CASSLQSSYGYTF,TGTGCCAGCAGCTTACAGTCCAGCTATGGCTACACCTTC
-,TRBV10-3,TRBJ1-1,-,CAISESGGYTEAFF,TGTGCCATCAGTGAGTCAGGGGGTTACACTGAAGCTTTCTTT
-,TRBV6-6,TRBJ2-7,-,CASSYVDTAEQYF,TGTGCCAGCAGTTACGTCGACACAGCCGAGCAGTACTTC
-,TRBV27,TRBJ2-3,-,CASSFVQPTDTQYF,TGTGCCAGCAGTTTTGTACAGCCCACAGATACGCAGTATTTT
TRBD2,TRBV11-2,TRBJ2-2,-,CASSLRSSGVVRTGELFF,TGTGCCAGCAGCTTAAGGTCTAGCGGGGTCGTGAGGACCGGGGAGCTGTTTTTT
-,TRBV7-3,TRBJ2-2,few,CASSQLPSTGELFF,TGTGCCAGCAGCCAACTCCCCTCAACCGGGGAGCTGTTTTTT
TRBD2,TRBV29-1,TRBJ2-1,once,CSVSWRGDHNEQFF,TGCAGCGTTTCGTGGCGGGGGGACCACAATGAGCAGTTCTTC
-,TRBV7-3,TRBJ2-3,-,CASSLWFHAQGTDTQYF,TGTGCCAGCAGCTTATGGTTCCATGCGCAGGGTACAGATACGCAGTATTTT
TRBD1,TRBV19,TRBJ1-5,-,CASSIFGTGGPNQPQHF,TGTGCCAGTAGTATATTTGGAACAGGGGGCCCCAATCAGCCCCAGCATTTT
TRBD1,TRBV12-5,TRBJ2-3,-,CASGLVRQGADTQYF,TGTGCTAGTGGTTTGGTACGTCAGGGGGCGGATACGCAGTATTTT
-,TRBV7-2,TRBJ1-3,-,CASSLSVHSGNTIYF,TGTGCCAGCAGCTTGAGTGTCCACTCTGGAAACACCATATATTTT
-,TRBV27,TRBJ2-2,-,CASRVRSVTGELFF,TGTGCCAGCAGGGTTCGGAGTGTGACCGGGGAGCTGTTTTTT
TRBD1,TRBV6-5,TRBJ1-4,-,CASSYRDRGEKLFF,TGTGCCAGCAGTTACCGGGACAGGGGTGAAAAACTGTTTTTT
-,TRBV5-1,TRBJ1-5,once,CASSLRTRGGNQPQHF,TGCGCCAGCAGCCTGAGGACAAGAGGAGGCAATCAGCCCCAGCATTTT
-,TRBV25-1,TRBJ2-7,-,CASSEYSSYEQYF,TGTGCCAGCAGTGAATATAGCAGCTACGAGCAGTACTTC
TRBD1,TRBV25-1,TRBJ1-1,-,CASSDRQGRTFF,TGTGCCAGCAGTGACCGACAGGGAAGGACTTTCTTT
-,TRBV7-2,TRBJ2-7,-,CASSLEGRSYEQYF,TGTGCCAGCAGCTTAGAGGGGCGGTCCTACGAGCAGTACTTC
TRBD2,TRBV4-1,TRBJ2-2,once,CASSQRGAGGNTGELFF,TGCGCCAGCAGCCAAAGAGGAGCGGGAGGAAACACCGGGGAGCTGTTTTTT
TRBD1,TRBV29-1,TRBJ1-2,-,CSVARDRGFGYTF,TGCAGCGTTGCACGGGACAGGGGTTTTGGCTACACCTTC
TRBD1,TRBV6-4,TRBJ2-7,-,CASSLRSGQGYEQYF,TGTGCCAGCAGTCTCCGATCGGGACAGGGATACGAGCAGTACTTC
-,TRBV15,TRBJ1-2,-,CATSRLQGYGYTF,TGTGCCACCAGCAGGCTACAGGGCTATGGCTACACCTTC
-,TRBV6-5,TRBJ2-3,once,CATNRGTDTQYF,TGTGCCACCAACAGGGGCACAGATACGCAGTATTTT
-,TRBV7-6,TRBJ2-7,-,CASSHPYEQYF,TGTGCCAGCAGCCATCCCTACGAGCAGTACTTC
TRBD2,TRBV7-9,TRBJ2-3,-,CASSLSQRGSTDTQYF,TGTGCCAGCAGCTTATCCCAGCGGGGGAGCACAGATACGCAGTATTTT
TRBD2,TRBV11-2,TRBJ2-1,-,CASSLFRGSSYNEQFF,TGTGCCAGCAGCTTATTTCGCGGGAGCTCCTACAATGAGCAGTTCTTC
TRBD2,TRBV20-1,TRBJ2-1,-,CSARGGDEQFF,TGCAGTGCTAGGGGGGGGGATGAGCAGTTCTTC
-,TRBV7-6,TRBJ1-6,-,CASSLGQFNSPLHF,TGTGCCAGCAGCTTAGGCCAGTTTAATTCACCCCTCCACTTT